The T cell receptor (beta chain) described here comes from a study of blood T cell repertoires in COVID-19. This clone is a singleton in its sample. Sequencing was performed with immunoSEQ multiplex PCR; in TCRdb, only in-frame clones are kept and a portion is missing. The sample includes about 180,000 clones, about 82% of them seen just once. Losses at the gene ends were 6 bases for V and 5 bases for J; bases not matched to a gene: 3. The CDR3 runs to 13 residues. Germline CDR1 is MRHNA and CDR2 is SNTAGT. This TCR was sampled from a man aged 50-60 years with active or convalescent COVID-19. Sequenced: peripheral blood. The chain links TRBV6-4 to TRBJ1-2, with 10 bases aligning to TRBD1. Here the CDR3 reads CASRGTGEYGYTF. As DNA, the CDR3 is TGTGCCAGCAGGGGGACAGGGGAATATGGCTACACCTTC.